The next 18 T cell receptor beta chains were all read from a single sample in a study of shared clonotypes between healthy human individuals. The method was immunoSEQ multiplex PCR; TCRdb's version includes in-frame clones alone and lacks a portion of them. The sample records approximately 2.3 million clones, over 85% being singletons. Specimen: naive CD4+ T cells from PBMCs. Noted subset: CD45RA+ positively selected. These receptors came from a man between 18 and 35 years old in good health. Some clones in this sample may be carry-over from other donors' samples.

The J gene is TRBJ2-7, the V gene TRBV6-6; 9 bases map to TRBD2. V shed 6 bases, J shed 12 bases, and the junction held 9 bases outside the gene matches. The CDR3 consists of 12 residues. Germline V gives CDR1 MNHNY, CDR2 SVGAGI (reference sequence). The CDR3 nucleotides read TGTGCCAGCAGCTTGCGTAGCGGGAGCAGGTACTTC. This gives the protein CASSLRSGSRYF.

The chain employs TRBV28 and TRBJ1-5, with D unresolved. Germline loops: CDR1 MDHEN, CDR2 SYDVKM. CDR3 size: 15 residues. The V and J ends lost 4 bases and 5 bases respectively, with 15 bases between them. The CDR3 loop reads CASSSPTTDYQPQHF. Written as DNA, the CDR3 is TGTGCCAGCAGTTCCCCGACTACGGATTATCAGCCCCAGCATTTT. The entire variable domain, with the rest obtained from reference TRBV28 and TRBJ1-5, is as follows: DVKVTQSSRYLVKRTGEKVFLECVQDMDHENMFWYRQDPGLGLRLIYFSYDVKMKEKGDIPEGYSVSREKKERFSLILESASTNQTSMYLCASSSPTTDYQPQHFGDGTRLSIL.

CDR3 amino acids: CASSLATSGSDYNEQFF. The CDR3 coding sequence is TGCGCCAGCAGCTTGGCCACTAGCGGGAGCGACTACAATGAGCAGTTCTTC. The rearrangement joins TRBV5-1 to TRBJ2-1, with 11 bases fitting TRBD2. Germline V gene data show CDR1 as SGHRS and CDR2 as YFSETQ. Germline trimming cut 0 bases from V and 3 bases from J; bases unmatched to any gene: 5. The CDR3 is made up of 17 amino acids.

This sequence joins TRBV25-1 and TRBJ1-1; D perhaps matches TRBD1 (6 bases). V lost 0 bases to trimming and J lost 4 bases, with 15 bases between them. CDR3 length: 16 amino acids. Germline values: CDR1 MGHDK, CDR2 SYGVNS. The CDR3 region is CASSEYKGGVGTEAFF. CDR3 nucleotide sequence: TGTGCCAGCAGTGAATATAAGGGGGGCGTAGGCACTGAAGCTTTCTTT.

V usage is TRBV5-4 and J usage is TRBJ1-1, with D possibly matching TRBD1 (5 bases). Trimming left V 4 bases short and J 4 bases short, with 20 bases between. This CDR3 is built from 16 residues. The germline CDR1 and CDR2 sequences are SGHNT and YYREEE (reference sequence). CDR3 region: CASSKYGAGFTTEAFF. DNA of the CDR3: TGTGCCAGCAGCAAATACGGGGCAGGGTTTACCACTGAAGCTTTCTTT.

There are a few counts of this clone. The chain combines TRBV18 with TRBJ1-2; D might be TRBD1 (5 bases). The CDR3 runs to 12 residues. Germline V gene sequence: CDR1 KGHSH, CDR2 LQKENI. V shed 6 bases and J shed 13 bases, with 18 bases lying between them. The CDR3 loop is CASSRQGAEGTF. The CDR3 nucleotides read TGTGCCAGCTCCCGCCAAGGGGCCGAAGGCACCTTC.

J is TRBJ2-2 and V is TRBV15; D call uncertain. The germline V gene has CDR1 LNHNV and CDR2 YYDKDF (reference sequence). Deletions cut 0 bases from V and 2 bases from J, with 16 bases between. This CDR3 region has 18 residues. The CDR3 coding sequence is TGTGCCACCAGCAGAGAATTATCGAGGAGACGAAACACCGGGGAGCTGTTTTTT. Translated: CATSRELSRRRNTGELFF.

This chain links TRBV7-2 with TRBJ1-2; D may be TRBD1 (6 bases). The CDR3 totals 18 residues. Germline V CDR1 and CDR2: SGHTA, FQGNSA. V gave up 4 bases and J gave up 0 bases, with 21 bases separating them. The CDR3 spells CASSYQPTGPFSNYGYTF. CDR3 in DNA: TGTGCCAGCAGCTATCAGCCGACAGGCCCCTTCTCTAACTATGGCTACACCTTC.

This clone was detected a few times. The V call is TRBV6-6, the J call TRBJ1-1, with D unclear. Germline V gives CDR1 MNHNY, CDR2 SVGAGI (reference sequence). Trimming pared 2 bases from V and 7 bases from J, leaving 11 bases between. The CDR3 totals 13 residues. The chain's CDR3 is CASSYRQDGEAFF. The CDR3 DNA follows: TGTGCCAGCAGTTACCGGCAGGACGGTGAAGCTTTCTTT.

The V gene is TRBV6-1, the J gene TRBJ2-1; D possibly corresponds to TRBD2 (5 bases). Germline CDR1 MNHNS, CDR2 SASEGT. V dropped 2 bases and J dropped 9 bases, with 20 bases sitting between them. The length of the CDR3 is 16 residues. CDR3 amino acids: CASSERVASTGSEQFF. The CDR3 nucleotides read TGTGCCAGCAGTGAACGGGTAGCGAGTACCGGTAGTGAGCAGTTCTTC.

The genes are TRBV30 and TRBJ2-7; 9 nucleotides agree with TRBD1. Germline V lookup: CDR1 GTSNPN, CDR2 SVGIG (reference sequence). The CDR3 runs to 14 residues. The J segment lost 3 bases and the V segment lost 0 bases, leaving 3 bases of the junction unmatched. CDR3 coding DNA: TGTGCCTGGAGTGTTTCGACAGGGGGCTACGAGCAGTACTTC. Protein sequence: CAWSVSTGGYEQYF. The full variable domain, completed using reference TRBV30 and TRBJ2-7, is SQTIHQWPATLVQPVGSPLSLECTVEGTSNPNLYWYRQAAGRGLQLLFYSVGIGQISSEVPQNLSASRPQDRQFILSSKKLLLSDSGFYLCAWSVSTGGYEQYFGPGTRLTVT.

Regarding this clone: The sample carries other DNA sequences with the same CDR3. V is TRBV28 and J is TRBJ1-3; D ambiguous. The V gene lost 6 bases and the J gene lost 0 bases, with 12 bases spanning the gap. This CDR3 region has 15 residues. CDR1 and CDR2 from the germline V gene are MDHEN and SYDVKM. This chain's CDR3 is CASSPSRGSGNTIYF. CDR3 sequence (DNA): TGTGCCAGCAGCCCCTCCCGGGGCTCTGGAAACACCATATATTTT.

V usage is TRBV29-1 and J usage is TRBJ1-1; D not certain. Trimming removed 4 bases from V and 0 bases from J, with 9 bases in between. In germline, CDR1 is SQVTM, CDR2 ANQGSEA. The CDR3 totals 13 residues. The CDR3 DNA is TGCAGCGTTGGCCCAGCTTTGAACACTGAAGCTTTCTTT. It translates to CSVGPALNTEAFF.

The gene calls are TRBV6-1 and TRBJ2-5; 8 bases map to TRBD2. V gave up 2 bases and J gave up 7 bases; unmatched junction bases: 18. The germline gives CDR1 MNHNS, CDR2 SASEGT. The CDR3 has 18 residues. In nucleotides, the CDR3 is TGTGCCAGCAGTGAAAGGCTTGGGCTAGCGGGCCGCGGCGGGACCCAGTACTTC. Its translation is CASSERLGLAGRGGTQYF.

The chain recombines TRBV4-1 with TRBJ1-3; unclear D gene. This CDR3 is built from 15 residues. From germline, CDR1 is MGHRA and CDR2 YSYEKL. V lost 3 bases and J 0 bases, leaving 9 bases between the germline ends. The CDR3 region is CASSQASHSGNTIYF. The CDR3, as DNA: TGCGCCAGCAGCCAGGCAAGTCACTCTGGAAACACCATATATTTT.

The chain uses TRBV6-1 and TRBJ2-7; tentatively, D is TRBD1 (6 bases). From germline, CDR1 is MNHNS and CDR2 SASEGT. The CDR3 is made up of 12 amino acids. The ends were cut back, 10 bases at V and 5 bases at J, with 15 bases in the middle. CDR3 sequence: CATNRVSNEQYF. CDR3 sequence (DNA): TGTGCCACTAACAGGGTTTCGAACGAGCAGTACTTC.

The gene calls are TRBV5-5 and TRBJ2-1; TRBD2 matches 13 bases. V lost 2 bases, J lost 2 bases, and 7 bases stayed unmatched. The CDR3 spans 18 residues. Germline-derived CDR1 and CDR2 are SGHKS and YYEKEE (reference sequence). The CDR3 region has the DNA TGTGCCAGCAGCTTCTGGACTAGCGGGAGCTTGGCCTACAATGAGCAGTTCTTC. This encodes CASSFWTSGSLAYNEQFF.

V usage is TRBV6-1 and J usage is TRBJ2-7; D possibly corresponds to TRBD1 (6 bases). The V end was cut by 6 bases, the J end by 1 base, with 10 bases between. Germline-derived CDR1 and CDR2 are MNHNS and SASEGT. CDR3 size: 13 residues. The CDR3 DNA follows: TGTGCCAGCAGGTCGACAGGTTCCTACGAGCAGTACTTC. The encoded protein is CASRSTGSYEQYF.